This T cell receptor (beta chain) came from a study of T cells in Graves' hyperthyroidism and ophthalmopathy. Each person with ophthalmopathy scored at least 3 on the Clinical Activity Score, reached NOSPECS grade 4 or higher, and had been ill under 3 months. TCR beta CDR3 regions were amplified from RNA. HTBI primers drove first-round RT-PCR of the TCR CDR3. TCRdb re-called the multiplex PCR reads with MiXCR, one entry per CDR3 protein. The sample holds 400,000 to 450,000 distinct CDR3 sequences; roughly 15% are singletons and the top ten take around 13%. This CDR3 comprises 14 residues. Germline CDR1 SGHRS, CDR2 YFSETQ. Trimming cost V 7 bases and J 6 bases; bases outside gene matches: 9. In this sample, this clonotype turned up a few times.

The chain employs TRBV5-1 and TRBJ2-2, with 7 bases lining up with TRBD2. This clonotype was sampled from a man aged 18-30 years with Graves' ophthalmopathy. Sequenced sample: blood. CDR3 protein: CASRTGRESGELFF. The CDR3 DNA follows: TGCGCCAGCCGGACGGGGAGGGAGTCCGGGGAGCTGTTTTTT.